This T cell receptor (beta chain) was sequenced during a study of T cells in Graves' hyperthyroidism and ophthalmopathy (dated by TCRdb to the late 2010s). Regarding the study in general: Peripheral blood was collected at initial diagnosis, before any treatment. TCR V-J signatures able to tell the groups apart were searched for in a discovery cohort of 95 to 100 patients, of whom more than 40 had Graves' ophthalmopathy and about 60 had stable Graves' hyperthyroidism. An independent validation cohort of under 20 hyperthyroidism patients and 17 patients who later progressed to ophthalmopathy tested prospective prediction of ophthalmopathy. The 100 discovery patients were randomly split 7:3 into training and test sets. In addition, the study compared T-cell repertoires in thyroid tissue and in blood from five or six Graves' hyperthyroidism patients. After sampling, hyperthyroidism patients received methimazole starting at 30 mg daily, and ophthalmopathy patients received high-dose intravenous methylprednisolone. TCR Vbeta CDR3 sequencing of 120 to 150 peripheral blood samples (roughly 41 ophthalmopathy, 75 hyperthyroidism and about 17 progressor patients) is reported in the paper.

To note about this clonotype: Its antigen is currently not known. Base quality data are lacking; no much larger clone is found one base away.

The TCR beta CDR3 regions were amplified from the RNA transcripts. A first-round RT-PCR of the TCR CDR3 used the HTBI primer set with the Qiagen OneStep RT-PCR kit. Libraries were constructed in a second round of multiplex PCR, after which size selection and purification were performed. Libraries were sequenced paired-end with 100 bp reads on an Illumina HiSeq2000. As for how the authors treated the data: SOAPnuke was used to process the raw data, removing reads that contained adapters or uncalled bases, had a mean Phred below 15, or lacked an exact match to the constant primer or identifier. COPE v1.2.5 was used to merge high-quality paired reads, and clonotypes were defined as unique nucleotide sequences. MiTCR v1.1 was used to align the clonotypes against IMGT TRBV, TRBD and TRBJ reference segments. The analysis was restricted to V-J combinations with a frequency above 0.0001, which together covered over 99% of the repertoires. A TCS score was defined as the ratio between F50 (clonal expansion) and ExV (chaos), using BLOSUM62-based TCRdist between CDR3 peptides within each V-J. Welch's t-statistics and random forest reduced around 520 V-J features to around 14, which were used in a naive Bayes classifier (R e1071). The raw public data were reprocessed by TCRdb itself: fastp quality trimming at Q25, MiXCR clonotype calling, in-frame beta chains only. A single entry per CDR3 protein holds the most common genes and DNA from its merged rows. TCRdb's processing, not the study's, gives the V and J calls here. In this sample the table shows about 500,000 distinct CDR3 sequences, about 15% of which occur a single time. The ten largest make up 25% to 30% of the sample.

Points the paper makes about the study in general: Blood samples also contained most of the expanded thyroid clonotypes (frequency above 0.001), which suggests that blood repertoires may reflect thyroid immune responses. A 13 V-J signature model separated ophthalmopathy from stable hyperthyroidism, with about 90% sensitivity and roughly 82% specificity in cross-validation and 80%/75% in testing. During validation, the model predicted progression to ophthalmopathy a median of about 5.9 months ahead of onset, with approximately 71% sensitivity and about 75% specificity. Sample size was not statistically predetermined, and blinding of investigators to group allocation was not performed.

Ophthalmopathy patients had moderately to severely active disease, Clinical Activity Score of at least 3, NOSPECS grade of at least 4, and duration under 3 months. Exclusion was applied to patients with uncontrolled infections, other autoimmune diseases, pregnancy or lactation. Clinical symptoms, serum thyroxine and TRAb, thyroid ultrasound, and orbital computed tomography formed the basis for the diagnoses. Ficoll-Paque density gradient centrifugation was used to isolate PBMCs from about 9 ml of fresh peripheral blood. Total RNA was extracted with Trizol reagent, and quality was checked on an Agilent 2100 Bioanalyzer. In the germline V gene, CDR1 corresponds to MNHEY and CDR2 to SVGEGT. V lost 6 bases and J lost 6 bases; the stretch between them is 25 bases long. The CDR3 sequence holds 17 residues, the cysteine and phenylalanine included. Here the CDR3 DNA is all that survives: 51 bases in frame from base 1.

The V gene is TRBV6-2 or TRBV6-3 and the J gene is TRBJ2-3; TRBD2 might be the D gene, on 6 matching bases. Sequenced sample: blood. The origin of this receptor is a woman aged 30 to 39 with Graves' ophthalmopathy. The DNA reads as follows: TGTGCCAGCAGAATGAATAGCGGATTCTCCCAAGAGGATACGCAGTATTTT. This sequence encodes CASRMNSGFSQEDTQYF.